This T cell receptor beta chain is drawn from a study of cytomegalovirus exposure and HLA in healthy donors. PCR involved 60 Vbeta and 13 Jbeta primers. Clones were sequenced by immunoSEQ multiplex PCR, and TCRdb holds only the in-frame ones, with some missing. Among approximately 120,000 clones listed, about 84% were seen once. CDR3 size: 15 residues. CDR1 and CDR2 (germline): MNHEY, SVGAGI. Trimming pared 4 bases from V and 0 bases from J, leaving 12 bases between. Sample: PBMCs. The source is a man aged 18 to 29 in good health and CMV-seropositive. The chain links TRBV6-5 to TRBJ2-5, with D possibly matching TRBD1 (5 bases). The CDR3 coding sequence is TGTGCCAGCAGTTCCACGACAGAGTACCAAGAGACCCAGTACTTC. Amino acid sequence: CASSSTTEYQETQYF.